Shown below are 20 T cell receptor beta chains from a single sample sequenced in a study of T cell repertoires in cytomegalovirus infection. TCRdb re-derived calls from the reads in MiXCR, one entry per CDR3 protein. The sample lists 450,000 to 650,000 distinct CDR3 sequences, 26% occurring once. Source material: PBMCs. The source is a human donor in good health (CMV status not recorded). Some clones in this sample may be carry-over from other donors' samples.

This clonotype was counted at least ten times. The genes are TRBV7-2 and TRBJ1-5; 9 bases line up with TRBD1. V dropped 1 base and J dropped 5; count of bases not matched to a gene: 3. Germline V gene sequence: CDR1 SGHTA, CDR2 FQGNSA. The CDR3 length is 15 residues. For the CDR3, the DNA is TGTGCCAGCAGCTTAGAGGGGACAGGGCATCAGCCCCAGCATTTT. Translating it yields CASSLEGTGHQPQHF.

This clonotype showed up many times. In DNA, the CDR3 is TGTGCCAGCAGCTTAGGACAGGGGAGAGGCAATGAGCAGTTCTTC. It yields the protein CASSLGQGRGNEQFF. This sequence joins TRBV7-9 and TRBJ2-1, with 8 bases aligning to TRBD1. Per germline, CDR1 SEHNR and CDR2 FQNEAQ (reference sequence). The V gene end was trimmed by 1 base and the J gene end by 6 bases; junction bases not matched to a gene: 5. The CDR3 totals 15 residues.

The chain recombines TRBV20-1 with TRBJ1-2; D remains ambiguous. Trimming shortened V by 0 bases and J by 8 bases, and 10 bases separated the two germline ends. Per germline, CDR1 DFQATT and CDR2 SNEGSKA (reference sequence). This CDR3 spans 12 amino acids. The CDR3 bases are TGCAGTGCTAGAGATGAACAGCTAGGCTACACCTTC. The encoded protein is CSARDEQLGYTF.

CDR3 in amino acids: CATGGGSTGELFF. CDR3 nucleotides: TGTGCCACCGGAGGAGGGTCCACCGGGGAGCTGTTTTTT. The chain joins TRBV24-1 to TRBJ2-2, with a possible D match to TRBD2 (6 bases). The germline V gene has CDR1 KGHDR and CDR2 SFDVKD. V lost 9 bases and J lost 4, with 11 bases in between. The CDR3 loop spans 13 amino acids.

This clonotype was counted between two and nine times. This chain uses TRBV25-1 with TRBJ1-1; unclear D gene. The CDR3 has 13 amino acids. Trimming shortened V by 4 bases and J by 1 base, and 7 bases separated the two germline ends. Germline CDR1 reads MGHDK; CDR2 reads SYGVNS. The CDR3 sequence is CASSAFRNTEAFF. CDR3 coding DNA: TGTGCCAGCAGTGCGTTCAGGAACACTGAAGCTTTCTTT.

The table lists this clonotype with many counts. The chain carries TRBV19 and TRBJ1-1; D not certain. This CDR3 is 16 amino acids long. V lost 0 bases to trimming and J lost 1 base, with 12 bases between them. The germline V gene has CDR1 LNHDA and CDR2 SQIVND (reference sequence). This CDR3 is CASSIDLVSWNTEAFF. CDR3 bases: TGTGCCAGTAGTATAGATCTTGTGTCCTGGAACACTGAAGCTTTCTTT.

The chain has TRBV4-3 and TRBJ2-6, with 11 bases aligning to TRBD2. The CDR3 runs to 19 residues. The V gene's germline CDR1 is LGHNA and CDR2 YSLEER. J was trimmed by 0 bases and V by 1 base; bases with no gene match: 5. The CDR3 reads CASSQGTSGYYSGANVLTF. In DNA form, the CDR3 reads TGCGCCAGCAGCCAAGGGACTAGCGGGTACTACTCTGGGGCCAACGTCCTGACTTTC.

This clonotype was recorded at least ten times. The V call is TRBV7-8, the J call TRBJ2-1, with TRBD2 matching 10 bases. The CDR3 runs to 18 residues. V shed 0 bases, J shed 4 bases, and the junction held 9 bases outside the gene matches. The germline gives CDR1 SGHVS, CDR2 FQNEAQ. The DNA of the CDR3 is TGTGCCAGCAGCTTAGCTTCGCTTCTAGCGGGAGATTACAATGAGCAGTTCTTC. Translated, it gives CASSLASLLAGDYNEQFF.

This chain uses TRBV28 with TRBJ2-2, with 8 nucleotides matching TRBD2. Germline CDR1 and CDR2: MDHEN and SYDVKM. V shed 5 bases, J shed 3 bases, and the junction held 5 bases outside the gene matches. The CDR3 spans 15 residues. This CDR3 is CASSPLAGYTGELFF. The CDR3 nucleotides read TGTGCCAGCAGTCCGCTAGCGGGCTACACCGGGGAGCTGTTTTTT.

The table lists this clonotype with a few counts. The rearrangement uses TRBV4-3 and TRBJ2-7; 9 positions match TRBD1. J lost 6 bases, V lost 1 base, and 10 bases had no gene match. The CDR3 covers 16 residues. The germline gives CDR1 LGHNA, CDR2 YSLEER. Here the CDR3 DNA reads TGCGCCAGCAGCCAAGCCTTCGACAGGGGGAACGGCGAGCAGTACTTC. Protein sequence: CASSQAFDRGNGEQYF.

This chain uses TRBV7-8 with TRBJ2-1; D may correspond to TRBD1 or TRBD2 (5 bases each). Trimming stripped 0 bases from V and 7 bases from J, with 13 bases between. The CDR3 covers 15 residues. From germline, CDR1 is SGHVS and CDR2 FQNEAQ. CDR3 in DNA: TGTGCCAGCAGCTTAGCGCCCGGGGCGACGAATGAGCAGTTCTTC. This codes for CASSLAPGATNEQFF.

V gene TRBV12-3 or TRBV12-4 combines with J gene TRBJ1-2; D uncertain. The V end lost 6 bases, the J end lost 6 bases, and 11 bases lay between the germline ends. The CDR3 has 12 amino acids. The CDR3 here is CASSHPPNGYTF. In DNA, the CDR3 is TGTGCCAGCAGCCATCCCCCAAATGGCTACACCTTC.

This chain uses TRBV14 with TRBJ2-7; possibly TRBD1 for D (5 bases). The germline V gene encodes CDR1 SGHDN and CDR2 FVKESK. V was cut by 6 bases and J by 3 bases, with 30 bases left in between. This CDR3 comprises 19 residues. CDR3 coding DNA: TGTGCCAGCAGTACAACGAATTTGCTAGGGGATGCAGTTAACTACGAGCAGTACTTC. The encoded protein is CASSTTNLLGDAVNYEQYF.

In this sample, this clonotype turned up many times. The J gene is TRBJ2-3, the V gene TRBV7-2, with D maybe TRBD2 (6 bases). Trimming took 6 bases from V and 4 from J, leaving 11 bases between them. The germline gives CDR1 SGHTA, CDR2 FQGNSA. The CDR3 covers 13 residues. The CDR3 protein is CASSHGGPDTQYF. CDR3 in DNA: TGTGCCAGCAGTCATGGAGGGCCAGATACGCAGTATTTT.

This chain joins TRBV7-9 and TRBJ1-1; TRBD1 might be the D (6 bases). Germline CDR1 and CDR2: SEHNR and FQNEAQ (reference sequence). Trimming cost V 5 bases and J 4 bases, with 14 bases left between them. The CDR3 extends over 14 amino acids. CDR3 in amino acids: CASSPGDGGTEAFF. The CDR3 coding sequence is TGTGCCAGCAGCCCAGGGGACGGAGGCACTGAAGCTTTCTTT.

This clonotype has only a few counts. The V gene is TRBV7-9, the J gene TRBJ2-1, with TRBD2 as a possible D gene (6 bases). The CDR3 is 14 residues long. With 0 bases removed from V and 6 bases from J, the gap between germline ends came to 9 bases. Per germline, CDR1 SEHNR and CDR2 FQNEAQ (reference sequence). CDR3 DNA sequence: TGTGCCAGCAGCTTAGCGCGGGGTGTCAATGAGCAGTTCTTC. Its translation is CASSLARGVNEQFF.

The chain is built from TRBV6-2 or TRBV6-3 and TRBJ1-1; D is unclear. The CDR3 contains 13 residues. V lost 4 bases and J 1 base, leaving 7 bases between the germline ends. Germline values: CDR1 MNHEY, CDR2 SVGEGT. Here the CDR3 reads CASSWPGNTEAFF. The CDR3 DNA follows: TGTGCCAGCAGTTGGCCGGGGAACACTGAAGCTTTCTTT.

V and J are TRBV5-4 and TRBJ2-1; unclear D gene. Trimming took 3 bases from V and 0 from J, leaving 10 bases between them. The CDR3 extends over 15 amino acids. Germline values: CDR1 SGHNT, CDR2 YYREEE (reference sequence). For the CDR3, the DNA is TGTGCCAGCAGCTCAGATTCCCTCTCCTACAATGAGCAGTTCTTC. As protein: CASSSDSLSYNEQFF.

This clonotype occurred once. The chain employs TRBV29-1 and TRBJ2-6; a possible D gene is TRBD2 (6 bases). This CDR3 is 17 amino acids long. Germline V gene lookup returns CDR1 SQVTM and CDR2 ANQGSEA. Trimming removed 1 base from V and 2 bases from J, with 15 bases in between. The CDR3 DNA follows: TGCAGCGTTGAAGCCTGGGCGGGGTTACCTGGGGCCAACGTCCTGACTTTC. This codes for CSVEAWAGLPGANVLTF.

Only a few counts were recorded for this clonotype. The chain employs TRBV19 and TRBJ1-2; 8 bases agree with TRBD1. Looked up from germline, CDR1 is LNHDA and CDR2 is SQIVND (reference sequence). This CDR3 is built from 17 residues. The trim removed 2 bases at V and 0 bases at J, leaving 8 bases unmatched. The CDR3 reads CASSIIRGRPSNYGYTF. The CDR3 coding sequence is TGTGCCAGTAGTATAATCAGGGGGCGACCCTCTAACTATGGCTACACCTTC.